This T cell receptor (beta chain) is drawn from a study of blood T cell repertoires in COVID-19. Study-level information: Samples of COVID-19 (acute and convalescent) were obtained from the United States, Italy and Spain. PBMCs, B-cell-depleted T cells, or T cells provided the cDNA or gDNA that made up the material.

Germline CDR1 LNHDA, CDR2 SQIVND (reference sequence). The CDR3 has 14 residues. In the original workflow: From reference gene primer amplification, estimates of nucleated cell counts were derived. Sequenced by immunoSEQ multiplex PCR; TCRdb stores in-frame clones only, minus some. That table supplies the V and J calls and clone size; D and trimming were determined from the DNA. The data contain about 310,000 clones, roughly 86% of them singletons. With respect to this clone: One end of the junction does not line up with germline, which may come from a read error.

The sequence was obtained from a man between 65 and 80 years old with acute or convalescent COVID-19. Sequenced: peripheral blood. V usage is TRBV19 and J usage is TRBJ1-5; D remains ambiguous. The CDR3 nucleotides read TGTGCCAGTAGTACATCATCTGCGGGGTCCCCCCGGCATTTT. It is translated as CASSTSSAGSPRHF.